These 27 T cell receptor beta chains were all obtained from the same sample, sequenced in a study of T cell responses to AZD1222 COVID-19 vaccine. Sequencing used immunoSEQ multiplex PCR; TCRdb keeps in-frame clones, though not all of them. The sample shows more than 100,000 clones, 88% of them seen only once. The material sequenced was peripheral blood, taken on day 0 of AZD1222 vaccination. These receptors all stem from an adult in good health.

The rearrangement uses TRBV10-1 and TRBJ2-5; 8 bases are a match to TRBD2. The CDR3 loop spans 16 amino acids. V dropped 0 bases and J dropped 3; count of bases not matched to a gene: 6. Germline loops: CDR1 WNHNN, CDR2 SYGVQD (reference sequence). CDR3 amino acids: CASSESFGAGEETQYF. In DNA form, the CDR3 reads TGCGCCAGCAGTGAGTCTTTTGGAGCGGGAGAAGAGACCCAGTACTTC.

As concerns this clone: Other DNA sequences in this sample translate to the same CDR3. The V and J genes are TRBV27 and TRBJ2-1, with TRBD2 matching 10 bases. Germline V CDR1 and CDR2: MNHEY, SMNVEV (reference sequence). Germline trimming cut 4 bases from V and 0 bases from J; bases unmatched to any gene: 0. The length of the CDR3 is 15 residues. The DNA of the CDR3 is TGTGCCAGCAGTTCTAGCGGGAGCTCCTACAATGAGCAGTTCTTC. As protein: CASSSSGSSYNEQFF.

The chain combines TRBV7-8 with TRBJ1-1, with 7 bases matching TRBD1. Germline lookup yields CDR1 SGHVS and CDR2 FQNEAQ. J gave up 2 bases and V 2 bases, and 5 bases lay outside the gene matches. The CDR3 has 15 amino acids. The chain's CDR3 is CASSLRDRANTEAFF. CDR3 in DNA: TGTGCCAGCAGCTTACGAGACAGGGCTAACACTGAAGCTTTCTTT.

V is TRBV7-6 and J is TRBJ1-1, with D unresolved. V was pared by 5 bases and J by 6 bases, with 10 bases between. CDR3 size: 12 residues. The germline V gene encodes CDR1 SGHVS and CDR2 FNYEAQ. The CDR3 DNA follows: TGTGCCAGCAGCCCGGACCTCGCTGAAGCTTTCTTT. As protein: CASSPDLAEAFF.

The chain has TRBV9 and TRBJ2-2; 8 bases map to TRBD2. With 0 bases clipped from V and 2 bases from J, the junction kept 3 bases outside the gene matches. Germline lookup yields CDR1 SGDLS and CDR2 YYNGEE. The CDR3 contains 16 residues. This CDR3 is CASSVGGRLNTGELFF. CDR3 DNA sequence: TGTGCCAGCAGCGTAGGCGGGAGGTTAAACACCGGGGAGCTGTTTTTT.

The genes are TRBV30 and TRBJ1-1; D possibly corresponds to TRBD1 (5 bases). CDR1 is GTSNPN, CDR2 SVGIG, per germline (reference sequence). The V and J ends lost 3 bases and 2 bases respectively, with 16 bases between them. The CDR3 extends over 15 amino acids. CDR3 sequence reads: CAWRRLGAGNTEAFF. CDR3 in DNA: TGTGCCTGGAGACGCCTAGGGGCCGGCAACACTGAAGCTTTCTTT.

The chain uses TRBV3-1 (or the pseudogene TRBV3-2) and TRBJ1-2; a weak D match, TRBD1 (6 bases). Germline V lookup: CDR1 LGHDT, CDR2 YNNKEL (reference sequence). The ends were cut back, 3 bases at V and 8 bases at J, with 13 bases in the middle. This CDR3 region has 13 residues. The DNA of the CDR3 is TGTGCCAGCAGCCATATACAGGGTGGCGGCTACACCTTC. Its translation: CASSHIQGGGYTF.

This chain joins TRBV6-2 or TRBV6-3 and TRBJ2-5; 7 bases match TRBD2. The germline V gene has CDR1 MNHEY and CDR2 SVGEGT. CDR3 length: 16 amino acids. V lost 4 bases and J lost 5; bases outside the gene matches: 13. In DNA form, the CDR3 reads TGTGCCAGCAGTTCTTTAACGCGGGGGAAGGTGGAGACCCAGTACTTC. Protein: CASSSLTRGKVETQYF.

The chain couples TRBV4-3 to TRBJ2-3, with TRBD2 identical over 12 bases. Germline CDR1 and CDR2: LGHNA and YSLEER. V shed 2 bases, J shed 2 bases, and the junction held 5 bases outside the gene matches. This CDR3 contains 17 residues. The CDR3 region has the DNA TGCGCCAGCAGCCAAAGACTAGCGGGAGCGTTCACAGATACGCAGTATTTT. This encodes CASSQRLAGAFTDTQYF.

This clone has at least ten counts. V usage is TRBV14 and J usage is TRBJ1-2; 9 nucleotides align to TRBD1. J was trimmed by 0 bases and V by 0 bases; bases with no gene match: 8. Germline V CDR1 and CDR2: SGHDN, FVKESK. The CDR3 covers 18 residues. The CDR3 DNA follows: TGTGCCAGCAGCCAAGACACGGGACAGGGCTACCCTAACTATGGCTACACCTTC. Protein sequence: CASSQDTGQGYPNYGYTF.

CDR3 nucleotides: TGTGCCAGCAGCAACCCTCCGAGAACTGAAGCTTTCTTT. Translated, it gives CASSNPPRTEAFF. The V call is TRBV7-9, the J call TRBJ1-1; D is ambiguous. The germline gives CDR1 SEHNR, CDR2 FQNEAQ (reference sequence). The CDR3 contains 13 residues. Trimming cost V 5 bases and J 5 bases, with 12 bases left between them. The variable domain in full, with the rest retrieved from reference TRBV7-9 and TRBJ1-1, is DTGVSQNPRHKITKRGQNVTFRCDPISEHNRLYWYRQTLGQGPEFLTYFQNEAQLEKSRLLSDRFSAERPKGSFSTLEIQRTEQGDSAMYLCASSNPPRTEAFFGQGTRLTVV.

The chain has TRBV7-6 and TRBJ2-7; D perhaps matches TRBD1 (5 bases). Looked up from germline, CDR1 is SGHVS and CDR2 is FNYEAQ. V gave up 0 bases and J gave up 3 bases, with 9 bases separating them. This CDR3 has 14 residues. CDR3 nucleotides: TGTGCCAGCAGCTTAGCGACAGCCGACTACGAGCAGTACTTC. It codes for CASSLATADYEQYF.

The rearrangement links TRBV7-2 to TRBJ2-7; D ambiguous. The length of the CDR3 is 13 residues. From germline, CDR1 is SGHTA and CDR2 FQGNSA. V shed 3 bases and J shed 7 bases, with 13 bases lying between them. CDR3 nucleotide sequence: TGTGCCAGCAGCTTTAACCAGGCTGAGGAGCAGTACTTC. Its protein is CASSFNQAEEQYF.

The rearrangement joins TRBV28 to TRBJ1-2; a possible D gene is TRBD1 (5 bases). The CDR3 sequence is 13 residues long. V lost 6 bases and J lost 4, with 12 bases in between. CDR1 MDHEN and CDR2 SYDVKM come from the germline V gene. The CDR3 sequence is CASSWGRSYGYTF. CDR3 DNA sequence: TGTGCCAGCAGCTGGGGACGGTCCTATGGCTACACCTTC.

This chain links TRBV25-1 with TRBJ2-5; D possibly uses TRBD1 or TRBD2 (5 bases each). Trimming shortened V by 6 bases and J by 5 bases, and 19 bases separated the two germline ends. CDR3 length: 15 amino acids. Looked up from germline, CDR1 is MGHDK and CDR2 is SYGVNS. CDR3 nucleotide sequence: TGTGCCAGCAGCGGTGGGACGCCGCAACGGGAGACCCAGTACTTC. It specifies CASSGGTPQRETQYF.

The chain links TRBV5-6 to TRBJ1-1; 9 bases are a match to TRBD1. V trimming: 2 bases; J trimming: 4 bases; junction bases outside the gene matches: 9. The CDR3 spans 16 residues. CDR1 SGHDT and CDR2 YYEEEE come from the germline V gene. CDR3 region: CASSFDTGGEVTEAFF. The CDR3 DNA reads as TGTGCCAGCAGCTTTGATACAGGGGGCGAGGTCACTGAAGCTTTCTTT.

This chain joins TRBV19 and TRBJ2-1, with D uncertain. The CDR3 runs to 13 residues. V lost 4 bases and J lost 10, with 14 bases in between. CDR1 and CDR2 (germline): LNHDA, SQIVND (reference sequence). The CDR3 DNA sequence: TGTGCCAGTAGTAAATTCGACATGGGGGAGCAGTTCTTC. It specifies CASSKFDMGEQFF.

The chain carries TRBV10-3 and TRBJ1-2; TRBD1 agrees at 9 bases. Germline V lookup: CDR1 ENHRY, CDR2 SYGVKD. V shed 3 bases, J shed 5 bases, and the junction held 4 bases outside the gene matches. The CDR3 extends over 14 amino acids. The CDR3 coding sequence is TGTGCCATCAGTGAAGACAGGGGGATGTATGGCTACACCTTC. This gives the protein CAISEDRGMYGYTF.

The rearrangement joins TRBV7-3 to TRBJ1-1; 10 bases agree with TRBD1. Germline V gene data show CDR1 as SGHTA and CDR2 as FQGTGA. After removal of 4 bases from V and 6 bases from J, the junction contained 14 bases not matched to a gene. The CDR3 contains 17 residues. The CDR3 loop is CASSSPSGTGVVAEAFF. CDR3 DNA: TGTGCCAGCAGCTCCCCCTCCGGGACAGGGGTTGTCGCTGAAGCTTTCTTT.

This chain joins TRBV5-1 and TRBJ1-3, with 9 bases identical to TRBD1. Germline CDR1 is SGHRS and CDR2 is YFSETQ. The J segment lost 3 bases and the V segment lost 4 bases, leaving 11 bases of the junction unmatched. CDR3 length: 17 residues. The CDR3 nucleotides are TGCGCCAGCAGCCCCCGACAGGGGGTCGGGAGTGGAAACACCATATATTTT. This gives the protein CASSPRQGVGSGNTIYF.

This clone is a singleton in its sample. V gene TRBV12-3 or TRBV12-4 combines with J gene TRBJ1-2; D might be TRBD1 (6 bases). Trimming left V 2 bases short and J 7 bases short, with 11 bases between. This CDR3 has 13 residues. The CDR3 protein is CASSLRGGFGYTF. For the CDR3, the DNA is TGTGCCAGCAGTTTAAGGGGGGGTTTTGGCTACACCTTC.

This chain connects TRBV5-1 to TRBJ1-2, with D uncertain. The germline V gene has CDR1 SGHRS and CDR2 YFSETQ. V lost 0 bases and J lost 4, with 13 bases in between. CDR3 length: 15 residues. The CDR3 region is CASSLDTPGSYGYTF. CDR3 bases: TGCGCCAGCAGCTTGGACACTCCGGGGAGCTATGGCTACACCTTC.

This sequence joins TRBV7-8 and TRBJ1-5, with 7 positions matching TRBD1. The CDR3 contains 15 residues. After removal of 2 bases from V and 2 bases from J, the junction contained 3 bases not matched to a gene. Per the germline V gene, CDR1 is SGHVS and CDR2 is FQNEAQ. Written as DNA, the CDR3 is TGTGCCAGCAGCTTAAACGGACAGGGCAATCAGCCCCAGCATTTT. Its translation: CASSLNGQGNQPQHF.

V and J are TRBV12-3 or TRBV12-4 and TRBJ1-2, with D possibly being TRBD1 (5 bases). CDR3 length: 13 residues. Deletions cut 3 bases from V and 8 bases from J, with 13 bases between. CDR3 coding DNA: TGTGCCAGCAGTTTCATATCAGGGCGAGGCTACACCTTC. This encodes CASSFISGRGYTF.

This chain joins TRBV7-2 and TRBJ1-3; maybe TRBD1 (5 bases). Trimming took 7 bases from V and 4 from J, leaving 11 bases between them. CDR1 and CDR2 (germline): SGHTA, FQGNSA. The CDR3 is made up of 13 amino acids. CDR3 DNA sequence: TGTGCCAGCACCCTAGGGGCCGGAAACACCATATATTTT. It is translated as CASTLGAGNTIYF.

This CDR3 is CASSLVVGQGAMAEAFF. As DNA, the CDR3 is TGTGCCAGCAGCTTAGTTGTAGGACAGGGGGCAATGGCTGAAGCTTTCTTT. The gene calls are TRBV7-9 and TRBJ1-1, with 11 nucleotides matching TRBD1. V lost 1 base to trimming and J lost 6 bases; unmatched junction nucleotides: 10. Germline assignment: CDR1 SEHNR and CDR2 FQNEAQ (reference sequence). The CDR3 has 17 amino acids.

The gene calls are TRBV7-9 and TRBJ1-1; TRBD1 might be the D (6 bases). This CDR3 has 15 residues. The V end lost 5 bases, the J end lost 6 bases, and 19 bases lay between the germline ends. CDR1 and CDR2 from the germline V gene are SEHNR and FQNEAQ (reference sequence). CDR3 sequence reads: CASSQGLQGTAEAFF. DNA for the CDR3: TGTGCCAGCAGCCAGGGGCTACAGGGTACGGCTGAAGCTTTCTTT.